Listed below are T cell receptor beta chains from one sample, sequenced in a study of blood T cell repertoires in COVID-19. Sequencing used immunoSEQ multiplex PCR; TCRdb keeps in-frame clones, though not all of them. This sample has 300,000 to 400,000 clones, with roughly nine tenths found just once. The source material was PBMCs or T cells enriched from blood (not recorded which). These receptors originate from a man between 60 and 75 years old who had recovered from COVID-19. Both conserved end residues are part of each CDR3. A D gene is named only where the DNA matches it firmly. Clone size is shown for a subset of rows, as once, few, many or a class of expanded clone.

v_gene	d_gene	j_gene	len	abundance	CDR3nt	CDR3aa
TRBV4-2	TRBD1	TRBJ2-7	19	NA	TGTGCCAGCAGCCAAGCCCCTAGGGCGTGGGGACAGGGTAGCTACGAGCAGTACTTC	CASSQAPRAWGQGSYEQYF
TRBV6-5	NA	TRBJ1-1	14	NA	TGTGCCAGCAGTTATTCGGAGTTAAACACTGAAGCTTTCTTT	CASSYSELNTEAFF
TRBV5-1	NA	TRBJ1-3	14	NA	TGCGCCAGCAGCCCGGGGAGCTCTGGAAACACCATATATTTT	CASSPGSSGNTIYF
TRBV19	NA	TRBJ1-2	18	NA	TGTGCCAGTAGCATCGCTTTTTGGGTCAGGGTATCTAACTATGGCTACACCTTC	CASSIAFWVRVSNYGYTF
TRBV7-6	TRBD1	TRBJ1-3	17	once	TGTGCCAGCAGTGTTCTGCCCGGGACAGACTCTGGAAACACCATATATTTT	CASSVLPGTDSGNTIYF
TRBV6-5	TRBD2	TRBJ2-1	15	NA	TGTGCCAGCAGAAGCGGGGGGGCCTTCTACAATGAGCAGTTCTTC	CASRSGGAFYNEQFF
TRBV19	NA	TRBJ2-1	13	NA	TGTGCCAGTAGTCCGGTTAGGGGGAATGAGCAGTTCTTC	CASSPVRGNEQFF
TRBV6-6	NA	TRBJ1-4	15	NA	TGTGCCAGCCGTGGTTTCGGGAGAGCTAATGAAAAACTGTTTTTT	CASRGFGRANEKLFF
TRBV12-3/TRBV12-4	TRBD1	TRBJ1-2	13	NA	TGTGCCAGCAGTAGGGGACAGCTCTATGGCTACACCTTC	CASSRGQLYGYTF
TRBV7-2	TRBD1	TRBJ2-5	17	NA	TGTGCCAGCAGCTCAAGTCGGTGGACAGGCATCCAAGAGACCCAGTACTTC	CASSSSRWTGIQETQYF
TRBV19	TRBD1	TRBJ1-3	16	NA	TGTGCCAGTACGGCGTCGGACAGGAGGTATGGAAACACCATATATTTT	CASTASDRRYGNTIYF
TRBV2	NA	TRBJ2-3	15	NA	TGTGCCAGCATGGGACTTTCCCCGTTGACAGATACGCAGTATTTT	CASMGLSPLTDTQYF
TRBV27	TRBD1	TRBJ2-1	13	NA	TGTGCCAGCAGCTGGGGACAGATCAATGAGCAGTTCTTC	CASSWGQINEQFF
TRBV12-3/TRBV12-4	NA	TRBJ2-7	13	NA	TGTGCCAGCAGCCCTTTGACAGGTCCCGAGCAGTACTTC	CASSPLTGPEQYF
TRBV7-8	NA	TRBJ2-7	17	NA	TGTGCCAGCAGCTTACCACACACTCGGCAGGGTATTCACGAGCAGTACTTC	CASSLPHTRQGIHEQYF
TRBV3-1/TRBV3-2	NA	TRBJ1-4	15	once	TGTGCCAGCAGCCTGCAGGGTGCCACTAATGAAAAACTGTTTTTT	CASSLQGATNEKLFF
TRBV27	NA	TRBJ1-2	16	NA	TGTGCCAGCAGTTTGGGGTGGGGGGGAGATAACTATGGCTACACCTTC	CASSLGWGGDNYGYTF
TRBV10-1	TRBD2	TRBJ2-7	17	NA	TGCGCCAGCAGAAACGGACTAGCGGGACTGACGACCTACGAGCAGTACTTC	CASRNGLAGLTTYEQYF
TRBV4-3	NA	TRBJ1-6	16	once	TGCGCCAGCAGCCCTGTGGGGAGCTCCTATAATTCACCCCTCCACTTT	CASSPVGSSYNSPLHF
TRBV5-4	NA	TRBJ2-5	13	NA	TGTGCCAGCAGCTTAGAGGGCCAAGAGACCCAGTACTTC	CASSLEGQETQYF
TRBV7-9	TRBD1	TRBJ1-6	13	NA	TGTGCCAGCAAGGGACAGGTTGATTCACCCCTCCACTTT	CASKGQVDSPLHF
TRBV9	NA	TRBJ1-3	15	NA	TGTGCCAGCAGCCCTGGCGGGGCAGGGAAGGACACCATATATTTT	CASSPGGAGKDTIYF
TRBV7-3	TRBD2	TRBJ2-2	15	NA	TGTGCCAGCAGCTTACAAGCGGGGAGTGTCGGGGAGCTGTTTTTT	CASSLQAGSVGELFF
TRBV27	NA	TRBJ1-1	13	NA	TGTGCCAGCAGTGCGAGAGGGAACACTGAAGCTTTCTTT	CASSARGNTEAFF
TRBV5-1	NA	TRBJ2-1	15	NA	TGCGCCAGCAGTTTGGGGGCGAGCCGGGATGGAGAGCTGTTCTTC	CASSLGASRDGELFF
TRBV9	NA	TRBJ1-2	15	NA	TGTGCCAGCAGCCCACCGGCGGGACTGGGCTATGGCTACACCTTC	CASSPPAGLGYGYTF
TRBV9	NA	TRBJ1-6	16	NA	TGTGCCAGCAGCGTAGGGGCAGGGGCGCGATCTTCACCCCTCCACTTT	CASSVGAGARSSPLHF
TRBV18	NA	TRBJ1-6	17	NA	TGTGCCAGCTCACCCCGTTCAGGGGACCAACCTAATTCACCCCTCCACTTT	CASSPRSGDQPNSPLHF
TRBV18	TRBD2	TRBJ2-1	15	NA	TGTGCCAGCTCACCTTCGCGGGAGGTTAATAATGAGCAGTTCTTC	CASSPSREVNNEQFF
TRBV5-8	TRBD2	TRBJ2-3	14	NA	TGTGCCAGTCCCGGGACTAGAAACACAGATACGCAGTATTTT	CASPGTRNTDTQYF
TRBV12-3/TRBV12-4	NA	TRBJ1-5	13	NA	TGTGCCAGCAGGCTAGGGGGATATCAGCCCCAGCATTTT	CASRLGGYQPQHF
TRBV11-3	TRBD1	TRBJ2-3	16	NA	TGTGCCAGCAGCCCTCCCGGGACAGGGATCACAGATACGCAGTATTTT	CASSPPGTGITDTQYF
TRBV7-9	NA	TRBJ1-5	12	NA	TGTGCCAGCAGCGCGGGCAGTGGACCCCAGCATTTT	CASSAGSGPQHF
TRBV5-6	NA	TRBJ2-2	16	NA	TGTGCCAGCAGCCCCCATGGCGGTGAGAGTTCCGGGGAGCTGTTTTTT	CASSPHGGESSGELFF